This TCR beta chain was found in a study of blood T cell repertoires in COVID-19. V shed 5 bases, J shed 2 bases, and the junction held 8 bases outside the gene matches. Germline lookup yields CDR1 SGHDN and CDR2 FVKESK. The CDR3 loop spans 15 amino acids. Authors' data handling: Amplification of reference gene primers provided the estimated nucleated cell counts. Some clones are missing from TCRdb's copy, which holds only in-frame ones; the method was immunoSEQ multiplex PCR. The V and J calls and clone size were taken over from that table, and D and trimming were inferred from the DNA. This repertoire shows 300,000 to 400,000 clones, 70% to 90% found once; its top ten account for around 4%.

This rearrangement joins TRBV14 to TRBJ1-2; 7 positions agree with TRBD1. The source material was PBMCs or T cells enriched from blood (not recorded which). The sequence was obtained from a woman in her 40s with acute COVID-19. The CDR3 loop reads CASSNWDRPNYGYTF. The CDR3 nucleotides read TGTGCCAGCAGCAACTGGGACAGACCAAACTATGGCTACACCTTC.